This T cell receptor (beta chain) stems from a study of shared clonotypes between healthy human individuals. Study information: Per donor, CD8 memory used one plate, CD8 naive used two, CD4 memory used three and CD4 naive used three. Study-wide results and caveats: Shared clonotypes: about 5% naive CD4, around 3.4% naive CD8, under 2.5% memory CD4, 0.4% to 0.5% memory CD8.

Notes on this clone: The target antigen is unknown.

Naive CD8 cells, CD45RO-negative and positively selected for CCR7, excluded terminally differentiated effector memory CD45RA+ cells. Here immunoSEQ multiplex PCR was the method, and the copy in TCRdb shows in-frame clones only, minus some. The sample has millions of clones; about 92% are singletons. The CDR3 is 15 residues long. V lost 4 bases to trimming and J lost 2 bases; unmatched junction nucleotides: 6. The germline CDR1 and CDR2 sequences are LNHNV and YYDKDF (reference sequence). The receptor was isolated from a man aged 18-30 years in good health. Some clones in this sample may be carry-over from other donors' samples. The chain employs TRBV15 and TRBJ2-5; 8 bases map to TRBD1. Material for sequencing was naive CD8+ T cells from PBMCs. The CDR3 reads CATSTGHRGQETQYF. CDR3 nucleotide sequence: TGTGCCACCAGCACCGGACACAGGGGGCAAGAGACCCAGTACTTC.